This TCR beta chain was sequenced in a study of shared clonotypes between healthy human individuals. The germline V gene encodes CDR1 MDHEN and CDR2 SYDVKM. V was shortened by 2 bases and J by 3 bases, with 10 bases between the two germline ends. This CDR3 is 14 amino acids long. Clones were read by immunoSEQ multiplex PCR, and TCRdb kept only the in-frame ones, dropping some. The sample consists of some 1,900,000 clones, over 85% of them appearing once. Naive CD8 cells lacked CD45RO and underwent positive selection for CCR7, leaving out terminally differentiated effector memory CD45RA+ cells. Notes on the study in general: Shared clonotypes: about 5.3% naive CD4, about 4% naive CD8, 2.3% memory CD4, under 0.45% memory CD8.

Regarding this clone: Its antigen is as yet unknown.

The chain couples TRBV28 to TRBJ1-1; D unclear. Sample: naive CD8+ T cells sorted from blood. The clonotype originates from a man between 18 and 35 years old in good health. CDR3: CASSLLNSDTEAFF. The CDR3 bases are TGTGCCAGCAGTTTACTCAACAGTGACACTGAAGCTTTCTTT.